This T cell receptor (beta chain) stems from a study of shared clonotypes between healthy human individuals (dated by TCRdb to 2018 to 2020). For the wider study: Three men and two women, aged 18 to 49 years, made up the cohort. Per donor, three plates each were used for CD4 naive and CD4 memory, two for CD8 naive, and one for CD8 memory. To estimate repertoire size and how much clonotypes are shared between individuals, the study performed deep sequencing of blood TCR repertoires from 4 to 6 healthy adults. To increase sequencing depth and limit assay-specific biases, different laboratories used diverse techniques to prepare libraries and sequence TCR repertoires. Per donor, leukapheresis produced somewhere between about 0.8 and 9 billion PBMCs. The investigation overall reported the following: Pairwise subsampling led to the expectation that sequencing depth would affect the degree of clonotype sharing among donors. Incomplete sequencing was indicated by rarefaction of sorted-subset datasets, despite the large sequencing depth. Compared with non-shared clonotypes, the clonotypes found in all four sorted-subset donors had higher generation probabilities. When a few donors were compared, the shared fraction of clonotypes was about 5.4% for naive CD4, less than 4% for naive CD8, 2.3% for memory CD4, and around 0.37% for memory CD8. Sampling was restricted to blood, and TCR repertoires in tissues likely differ from the TCR repertoires found in blood. Estimated clonotype richness was generally larger for naive than for memory subsets. The genetic and exposure-history diversity represented was limited by the small number of donors.

The donors were healthy, HIV-negative adults who had no recently reported acute infections or vaccinations. Every donor was a Caucasian adult residing in Nashville, Tennessee, USA. CD4+ T cells were enriched by magnetic negative selection, after which naive cells were positively selected on CD45RA and the negative fraction was taken as the memory subset. Blood was collected by leukapheresis, and PBMCs were isolated by Ficoll-Histopaque density gradient centrifugation and then cryopreserved in liquid nitrogen vapor phase. Analytical flow cytometry was used to check the purity and quantity of each magnetically sorted T cell population. From each sorted fraction, genomic DNA was isolated and quantified by UV absorbance on a Nanodrop 2000c. For this clone: The antigen this receptor binds is unknown. No clone much larger than this one lies a single base away; base qualities are absent. Other DNA sequences in this specimen translate into the identical CDR3.

Trimming takes 5 bases from V and 2 bases from J, and the germline ends sit 13 bases apart. CDR1 SGHVS and CDR2 FNYEAQ were looked up in the germline V gene. The CDR3 covers 14 residues, taking in both the cysteine and the phenylalanine. CDR3 DNA only is kept here, 42 bases in frame from base 1. Using the deep immunoSEQ assay, TCR CDR3 regions were amplified from genomic DNA by multiplex PCR. Genomic DNA extracted from each cell subset was distributed evenly over all wells of several immunoSEQ 96-well plates, and each plate served as one replicate. For sorted subsets, each replicate PCR was loaded with 150 to 250 ng genomic DNA, equivalent to about 30,000 T cell genomes. The purified libraries were quantified using a Qubit 3.0 fluorometer, sized with a Bioanalyzer 2100, and then quantified again using the KAPA Library Quantification kit. Every immunoSEQ 96-well plate was sequenced on a separate single-read 150-cycle Illumina NextSeq 550 flow cell. The study's own analysis went as follows. Because only junctional sequences without quality scores were contained in the immunoSEQ output, filtering matching that applied to full-length reads could not be performed. To assign V/J genes and CDR3, sequences were annotated using PyIR, a Python wrapper for IgBLAST v1.9, with IMGT germline references. Reads were filtered out if the reads had weak V/J assignments (E-value above 1e-6), no CDR3, stop codons, out-of-frame junctions, or ambiguous translated residues. A V3J clonotype was defined by an identical inferred V gene, J gene, and CDR3 amino acid sequence. Percentage overlap between repertoires was computed as shared unique clonotypes divided by the size of the smaller repertoire. Repertoire richness was assessed with RTK rarefaction, the Chao1 estimator, and Recon v2.1 estimates of unobserved clonotypes. Generation probabilities for all TCRbeta clonotypes obtained by the gDNA method from four donors were computed using OLGA. TCRdb retrieved this table from immuneACCESS and kept in-frame rearrangements only. Not all clones are present; in checked studies, unresolved V genes account for under half, and no reason is known for the remainder. V, J and clone size reflect that table, while D and trimming were determined from the DNA. A total of about 2.4 million clones appear in this sample, more than 85% of them only once. Of the sample, around 0.37% is held by the ten largest clones.

The TCR originated in a man aged 18 to 35 in good health. Some clones in this sample may be carry-over from other donors' samples. In this chain, TRBV7-6 is recombined with TRBJ2-7, with a tentative D call of TRBD1 or TRBD2, each matching 5 bases. What was sequenced was naive CD4+ T cells from PBMCs. In the paper's terms, the cell subset or site label means: CD45RA+ positively selected. Read as DNA, the sequence is TGTGCCAGCAGCCTAGGGCAGGGAGCCTACGAGCAGTACTTC. It encodes CASSLGQGAYEQYF.